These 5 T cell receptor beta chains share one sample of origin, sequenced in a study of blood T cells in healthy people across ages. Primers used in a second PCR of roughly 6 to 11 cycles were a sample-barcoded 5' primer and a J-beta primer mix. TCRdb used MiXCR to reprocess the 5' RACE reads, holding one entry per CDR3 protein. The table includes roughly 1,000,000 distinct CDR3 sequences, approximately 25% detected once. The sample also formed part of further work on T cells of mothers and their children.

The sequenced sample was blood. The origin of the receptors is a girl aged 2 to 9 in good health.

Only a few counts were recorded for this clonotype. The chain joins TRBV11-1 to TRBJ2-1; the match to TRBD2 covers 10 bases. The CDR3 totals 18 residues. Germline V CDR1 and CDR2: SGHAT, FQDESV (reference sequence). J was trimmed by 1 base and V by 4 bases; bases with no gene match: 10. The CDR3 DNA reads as TGTGCCAGCAGCTCATCACTTAGCGGGGGGAGTTCCTACAATGAGCAGTTCTTC. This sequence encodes CASSSSLSGGSSYNEQFF.

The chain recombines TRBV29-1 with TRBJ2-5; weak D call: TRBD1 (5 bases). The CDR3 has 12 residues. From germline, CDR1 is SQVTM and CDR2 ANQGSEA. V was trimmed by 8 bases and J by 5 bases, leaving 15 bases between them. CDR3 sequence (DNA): TGCAGCCACGTAGGGGTTTGGGAGACCCAGTACTTC. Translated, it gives CSHVGVWETQYF.

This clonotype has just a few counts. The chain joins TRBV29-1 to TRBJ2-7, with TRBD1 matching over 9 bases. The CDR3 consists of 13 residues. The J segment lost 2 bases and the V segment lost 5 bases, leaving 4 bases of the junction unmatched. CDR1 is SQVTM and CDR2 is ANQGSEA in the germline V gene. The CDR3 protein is CSVMTGGTYEQYF. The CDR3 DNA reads TGCAGCGTTATGACAGGGGGTACCTACGAGCAGTACTTC.

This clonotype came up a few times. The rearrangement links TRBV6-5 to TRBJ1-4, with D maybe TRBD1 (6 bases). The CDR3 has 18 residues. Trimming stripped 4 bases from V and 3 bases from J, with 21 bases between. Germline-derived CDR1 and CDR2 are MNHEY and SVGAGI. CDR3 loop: CASSLLLPWGAPNEKLFF. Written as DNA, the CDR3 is TGTGCCAGCAGTTTGCTCCTTCCCTGGGGGGCACCTAATGAAAAACTGTTTTTT.

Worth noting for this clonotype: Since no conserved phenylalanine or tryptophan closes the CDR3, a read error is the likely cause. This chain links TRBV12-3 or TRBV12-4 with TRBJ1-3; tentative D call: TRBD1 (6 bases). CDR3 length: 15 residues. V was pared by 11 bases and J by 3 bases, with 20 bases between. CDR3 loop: CAALGGGPLGNTIYL. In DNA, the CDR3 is TGTGCCGCCCTTGGGGGGGGGCCACTTGGAAACACCATATATCTT.